These T cell receptor beta chains were read from a single sample in a study of human T cells and chemical hapten exposure. In TCRdb, the 5' RACE reads were re-called with MiXCR into one record per CDR3 protein. The data hold 130,000 or so distinct CDR3 sequences, with 4.1% observed a single time. These receptors all come from a female donor in good health. Each CDR3 is given without its conserved first and last residue.

TRBV3-1,TRBJ2-3,ASSQDLSLGQY
TRBV5-4,TRBJ2-3,ASSWSGTQY
TRBV6-2/TRBV6-3,TRBJ1-5,ASSHRDRISNQPQH
TRBV7-2,TRBJ1-4,ASSSQGGYEKLF
TRBV6-1,TRBJ2-5,ASSELGRGGRETQY
TRBV20-1,TRBJ2-3,SATHPGDTDTQY
TRBV27,TRBJ1-6,ASSFTGWRPDSYNSPLH
TRBV5-4,TRBJ1-1,ASSLVYRGDTEAF
TRBV19,TRBJ1-5,ASSSSGTGGLCNQPQH
TRBV6-2/TRBV6-3,TRBJ1-1,ASSYSISGPWNTEAF
TRBV12-5,TRBJ2-1,ASGYLRTPHREGPRNEQF
TRBV10-3,TRBJ1-2,AISESEVLNYGYT
TRBV28,TRBJ2-3,ASTPLSGTDTQY
TRBV5-1,TRBJ2-3,ASSPRQGEADTQY
TRBV18,TRBJ1-1,ASSPQQVQMNTEAF
TRBV29-1,TRBJ2-7,SVGTGIVNNEQY
TRBV7-9,TRBJ2-1,ASSLDNDGDEQF
TRBV3-1,TRBJ2-2,ASSRDSSTGELF
TRBV5-1,TRBJ1-3,ASRQASGNTIY
TRBV7-2,TRBJ2-2,ASSRTGRTGELF
TRBV6-5,TRBJ1-1,ASSYQGRNTEAF
TRBV5-1,TRBJ1-6,ASSSEQGAESPLH
TRBV5-1,TRBJ1-6,ASRQTNGWSGRSYNSPLH
TRBV7-8,TRBJ2-7,ASSPQGPYEQY
TRBV7-8,TRBJ2-3,ASSLLTLLQRTDTQY
TRBV7-2,TRBJ2-7,ASSLEGTGYEQY
TRBV30,TRBJ2-2,AWGLTGELF
TRBV7-8,TRBJ1-4,ASSLGLGGYEKLF